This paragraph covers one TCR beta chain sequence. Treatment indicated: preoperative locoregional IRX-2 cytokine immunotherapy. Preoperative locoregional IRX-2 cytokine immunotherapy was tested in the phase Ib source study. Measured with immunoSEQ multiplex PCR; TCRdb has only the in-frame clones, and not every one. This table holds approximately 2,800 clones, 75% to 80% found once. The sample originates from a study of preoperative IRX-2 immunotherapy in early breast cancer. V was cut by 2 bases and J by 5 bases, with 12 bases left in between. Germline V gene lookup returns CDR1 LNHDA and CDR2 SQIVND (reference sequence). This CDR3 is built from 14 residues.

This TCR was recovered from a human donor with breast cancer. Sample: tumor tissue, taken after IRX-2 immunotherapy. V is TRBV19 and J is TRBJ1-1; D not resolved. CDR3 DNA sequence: TGTGCCAGTAGTATATTAAGGGAAAGTACTGAAGCTTTCTTT. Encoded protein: CASSILRESTEAFF.